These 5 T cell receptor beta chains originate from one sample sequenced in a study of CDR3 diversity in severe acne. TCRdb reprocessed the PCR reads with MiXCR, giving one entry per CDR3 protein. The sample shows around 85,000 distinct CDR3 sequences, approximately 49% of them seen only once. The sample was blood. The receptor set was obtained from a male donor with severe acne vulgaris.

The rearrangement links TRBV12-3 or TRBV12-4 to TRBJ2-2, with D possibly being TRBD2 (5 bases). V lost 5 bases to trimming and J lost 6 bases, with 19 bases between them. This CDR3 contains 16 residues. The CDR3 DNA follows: TGTGCCAGCAGTCCCCCACTAGATCTTAGCTCCGGGGAGCTGTTTTTT. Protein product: CASSPPLDLSSGELFF.

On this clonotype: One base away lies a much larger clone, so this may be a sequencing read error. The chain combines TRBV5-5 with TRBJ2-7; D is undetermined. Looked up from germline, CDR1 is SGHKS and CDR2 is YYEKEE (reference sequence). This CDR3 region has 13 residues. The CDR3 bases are TGTGCCGGCAGCTTATGGTGGGACTACGAGCAGTACTTC. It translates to CAGSLWWDYEQYF. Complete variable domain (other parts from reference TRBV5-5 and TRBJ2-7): DAGVTQSPTHLIKTRGQQVTLRCSPISGHKSVSWYQQVLGQGPQFIFQYYEKEERGRGNFPDRFSARQFPNYSSELNVNALLLGDSALYLCAGSLWWDYEQYFGPGTRLTVT.

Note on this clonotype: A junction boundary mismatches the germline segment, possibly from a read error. This CDR3 reads CASSYTLPVGSGNTIYF. DNA of the CDR3: TGTGCCAGCAGTTACACCCTCCCGGTGGGATCTGGAAACACCATATATTTT. The V and J genes are TRBV10-3 and TRBJ1-3; D ambiguous. In germline, CDR1 is ENHRY, CDR2 SYGVKD. CDR3 length equals 17 residues.

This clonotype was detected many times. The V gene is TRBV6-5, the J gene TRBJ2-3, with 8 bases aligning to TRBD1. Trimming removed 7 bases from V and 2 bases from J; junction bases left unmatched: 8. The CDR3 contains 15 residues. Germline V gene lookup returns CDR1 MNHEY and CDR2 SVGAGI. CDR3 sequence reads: CASTATGATTDTQYF. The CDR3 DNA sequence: TGTGCCAGCACCGCGACAGGGGCTACCACAGATACGCAGTATTTT.

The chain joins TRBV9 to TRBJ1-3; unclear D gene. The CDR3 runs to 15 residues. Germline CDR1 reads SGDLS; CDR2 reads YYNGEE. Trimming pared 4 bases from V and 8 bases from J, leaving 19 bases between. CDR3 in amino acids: CASSLGRSTWDTIYF. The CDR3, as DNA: TGTGCCAGCAGCTTAGGCCGGTCGACCTGGGACACCATATATTTT.